These 24 T cell receptor beta chains came from one sample sequenced in a study of CD8 T cells in Susac syndrome. Random hexamers served to reverse transcribe roughly 0.45 to 1 ug RNA. TCRdb re-called the immunoSEQ multiplex PCR reads with MiXCR, one entry per CDR3 protein. The top ten clones hold 0.15% to 0.2% of a sample with 150,000 to 200,000 distinct CDR3 sequences, 85% to 95% of them seen once. Material: CD8+ T cells from PBMCs. These receptors originate from a human donor with multiple sclerosis.

The chain joins TRBV27 to TRBJ2-1; unclear D gene. The CDR3 consists of 13 residues. V was pared by 2 bases and J by 0 bases, with 2 bases between. Germline V gene sequence: CDR1 MNHEY, CDR2 SMNVEV (reference sequence). For the CDR3, the DNA is TGTGCCAGCAGTTTAGACTCCTACAATGAGCAGTTCTTC. This gives the protein CASSLDSYNEQFF.

J is TRBJ2-5 and V is TRBV7-8; 8 nucleotides agree with TRBD2. The CDR3 consists of 16 residues. Germline V gene data show CDR1 as SGHVS and CDR2 as FQNEAQ. Germline trimming cut 2 bases from V and 3 bases from J; bases unmatched to any gene: 8. In DNA form, the CDR3 reads TGTGCCAGCAGCTTATGGGGTAGCGGGACGGAAGAGACCCAGTACTTC. Its protein product is CASSLWGSGTEETQYF.

The chain employs TRBV27 and TRBJ2-3, with D perhaps being TRBD1 or TRBD2 (5 bases each). CDR1 and CDR2 (germline): MNHEY, SMNVEV (reference sequence). The CDR3 spans 13 residues. V dropped 7 bases and J dropped 5 bases, with 13 bases sitting between them. The CDR3 sequence is CASTRGVGDTQYF. In nucleotides, the CDR3 is TGTGCCAGCACCAGAGGGGTTGGAGATACGCAGTATTTT.

The chain carries TRBV6-6 and TRBJ2-7, with 8 bases matching TRBD1. Germline CDR1 MNHNY, CDR2 SVGAGI (reference sequence). V lost 0 bases, J lost 3 bases, and 7 bases stayed unmatched. CDR3 length equals 16 residues. The CDR3 sequence: CASSYSEDRVGYEQYF. The CDR3 DNA reads TGTGCCAGCAGTTACTCGGAGGACAGGGTAGGCTACGAGCAGTACTTC.

This chain joins TRBV7-9 and TRBJ1-1; no definite D call. Germline-derived CDR1 and CDR2 are SEHNR and FQNEAQ (reference sequence). The CDR3 covers 12 residues. Trimming removed 5 bases from V and 6 bases from J, with 10 bases in between. The DNA for the CDR3 is TGTGCCAGCAGCGTGAGAGGAGCTGAAGCTTTCTTT. This gives the protein CASSVRGAEAFF. The full variable domain, with the rest looked up from reference TRBV7-9 and TRBJ1-1, is DTGVSQNPRHKITKRGQNVTFRCDPISEHNRLYWYRQTLGQGPEFLTYFQNEAQLEKSRLLSDRFSAERPKGSFSTLEIQRTEQGDSAMYLCASSVRGAEAFFGQGTRLTVV.

The V and J genes are TRBV15 and TRBJ2-1; a weak D match, TRBD2 (6 bases). Germline V gene data show CDR1 as LNHNV and CDR2 as YYDKDF (reference sequence). The V and J ends lost 3 bases and 0 bases respectively, with 9 bases between them. CDR3 length equals 15 residues. The CDR3 region is CATSSVGGSYNEQFF. The CDR3 nucleotides are TGTGCCACCAGCAGTGTGGGGGGCTCCTACAATGAGCAGTTCTTC.

The chain recombines TRBV20-1 with TRBJ2-1; D call uncertain. The CDR3 runs 12 residues. Trimming left V 0 bases short and J 7 bases short, with 7 bases between. The V gene's germline CDR1 is DFQATT and CDR2 SNEGSKA (reference sequence). This CDR3 is CSARDLPNEQFF. Written as DNA, the CDR3 is TGCAGTGCTAGAGATTTACCAAATGAGCAGTTCTTC.

The chain recombines TRBV6-5 with TRBJ1-1; the D is unclear. CDR1 and CDR2 from the germline V gene are MNHEY and SVGAGI. The CDR3 contains 13 residues. V was trimmed by 2 bases and J by 4 bases, leaving 8 bases between them. CDR3 in amino acids: CASSYRAGTEAFF. For the CDR3, the DNA is TGTGCCAGCAGTTACCGAGCCGGCACTGAAGCTTTCTTT.

The chain employs TRBV19 and TRBJ2-2; TRBD1 might be the D (5 bases). The length of the CDR3 is 13 residues. Germline V CDR1 and CDR2: LNHDA, SQIVND (reference sequence). V was shortened by 6 bases and J by 6 bases, with 11 bases between the two germline ends. CDR3 coding DNA: TGTGCCAGTAGCTGGGGCGATCCCGGGGAGCTGTTTTTT. Translation gives CASSWGDPGELFF.

The CDR3 region has the DNA TGTGCCAGCACTACCCCCGGGACGGGCGCTTACGAGCAGTACTTC. Translated: CASTTPGTGAYEQYF. This chain connects TRBV28 to TRBJ2-7; D possibly uses TRBD1 or TRBD2 (5 bases each). This CDR3 comprises 15 residues. The germline V and J ends were trimmed by 7 bases and 4 bases, with 20 bases remaining between them. CDR1 and CDR2 from the germline V gene are MDHEN and SYDVKM.

This chain connects TRBV7-9 to TRBJ2-7, with 11 positions matching TRBD1. The CDR3 extends over 16 amino acids. Per germline, CDR1 SEHNR and CDR2 FQNEAQ (reference sequence). With 4 bases clipped from V and 4 bases from J, the junction kept 9 bases outside the gene matches. For the CDR3, the DNA is TGTGCCAGCAGCTCATCCGGACAGGGGGCTTTGTACGAGCAGTACTTC. Translated, it gives CASSSSGQGALYEQYF.

This clonotype was recorded only once. This sequence joins TRBV14 and TRBJ2-1, with a possible D match to TRBD2 (5 bases). CDR3 length equals 15 residues. Germline CDR1 is SGHDN and CDR2 is FVKESK. Trimming shortened V by 3 bases and J by 3 bases, and 12 bases separated the two germline ends. CDR3 bases: TGTGCCAGCAGCCACGTGAGGGAGAGCTACAATGAGCAGTTCTTC. It yields the protein CASSHVRESYNEQFF. Variable domain in full (rest from reference TRBV14 and TRBJ2-1): EAGVTQFPSHSVIEKGQTVTLRCDPISGHDNLYWYRRVMGKEIKFLLHFVKESKQDESGMPNNRFLAERTGGTYSTLKVQPAELEDSGVYFCASSHVRESYNEQFFGPGTRLTVL.

The chain joins TRBV3-1 to TRBJ1-2, with D possibly TRBD1 on 5 matching bases. Trimming removed 0 bases from V and 0 bases from J, with 11 bases in between. The CDR3 loop spans 16 amino acids. Germline assignment: CDR1 LGHDT and CDR2 YNNKEL (reference sequence). CDR3 DNA sequence: TGTGCCAGCAGCCAAGATTTGACAGAAGCTAACTATGGCTACACCTTC. Translating it yields CASSQDLTEANYGYTF.

DNA of the CDR3: TGTGCCACCAGCGGTAACGACAGGGTTGGGGAAAAACTGTTTTTT. Amino acids: CATSGNDRVGEKLFF. The chain carries TRBV15 and TRBJ1-4, with 7 bases aligning to TRBD1. Germline CDR1 and CDR2: LNHNV and YYDKDF (reference sequence). The CDR3 is 15 residues long. The junction had 11 bases not matched to a gene; V was cut back by 5 bases and J by 8 bases.

A single count supports this clonotype. CDR3 region: CASSLAREANEQFF. The CDR3 bases are TGTGCCAGCAGCTTAGCCAGGGAGGCGAATGAGCAGTTCTTC. The chain combines TRBV7-9 with TRBJ2-1; D perhaps matches TRBD2 (6 bases). The length of the CDR3 is 14 residues. The V and J ends lost 0 bases and 7 bases respectively, with 10 bases between them. Per germline, CDR1 SEHNR and CDR2 FQNEAQ (reference sequence).

V is TRBV20-1 and J is TRBJ1-1, with D possibly matching TRBD1 (5 bases). Trimming stripped 1 base from V and 1 base from J, with 7 bases between. The CDR3 loop spans 13 amino acids. Germline V gene sequence: CDR1 DFQATT, CDR2 SNEGSKA (reference sequence). As DNA, the CDR3 is TGCAGTGCTAGAGCGAGGGGGAACACTGAAGCTTTCTTT. It specifies CSARARGNTEAFF.

The chain is built from TRBV27 and TRBJ2-7; TRBD2 might be the D (7 bases). The germline V and J ends were trimmed by 3 bases and 8 bases, with 20 bases remaining between them. This CDR3 has 15 amino acids. Per germline, CDR1 MNHEY and CDR2 SMNVEV (reference sequence). CDR3 coding DNA: TGTGCCAGCAGTTTGGGCGGGCGGGGGCTCTGGAAGCAGTACTTC. It translates to CASSLGGRGLWKQYF.

Points on this clonotype: The germline gene is not matched at one end of the junction; a read error may be the cause. The chain carries TRBV7-9 and TRBJ2-1; D is unclear. From germline, CDR1 is SEHNR and CDR2 FQNEAQ (reference sequence). CDR3 size: 14 residues. CDR3 nucleotides: TGTGCCAGCAGTTTAGGCGGCTCCTACAATGAGCAGTTCTTC. As protein: CASSLGGSYNEQFF. Full variable domain (remainder filled in from reference TRBV7-9 and TRBJ2-1): DTGVSQNPRHKITKRGQNVTFRCDPISEHNRLYWYRQTLGQGPEFLTYFQNEAQLEKSRLLSDRFSAERPKGSFSTLEIQRTEQGDSAMYLCASSLGGSYNEQFFGPGTRLTVL.

This rearrangement joins TRBV7-9 to TRBJ2-7; D is ambiguous. The CDR3 sequence is 13 residues long. Germline CDR1 is SEHNR and CDR2 is FQNEAQ (reference sequence). The germline V and J ends were trimmed by 10 bases and 0 bases, with 13 bases remaining between them. The CDR3, as DNA: TGTGCCACCATCCAACCGAGCTCCTACGAGCAGTACTTC. As protein: CATIQPSSYEQYF.

In DNA form, the CDR3 reads TGTGCCAGCAGCTTAGGCCCACCGGGACAGGGTTTGGTTGGGGCCAACGTCCTGACTTTC. Its protein product is CASSLGPPGQGLVGANVLTF. The chain joins TRBV11-2 to TRBJ2-6; 9 bases align to TRBD1. The ends lost 1 base at V and 3 bases at J; junction bases unmatched: 13. The germline CDR1 and CDR2 sequences are SGHAT and FQNNGV. There are 20 residues in the CDR3. Full variable domain (rest looked up from reference TRBV11-2 and TRBJ2-6): EAGVAQSPRYKIIEKRQSVAFWCNPISGHATLYWYQQILGQGPKLLIQFQNNGVVDDSQLPKDRFSAERLKGVDSTLKIQPAKLEDSAVYLCASSLGPPGQGLVGANVLTFGAGSRLTVL.

The rearrangement links TRBV15 to TRBJ2-6; 7 bases align to TRBD1. Looked up from germline, CDR1 is LNHNV and CDR2 is YYDKDF (reference sequence). This CDR3 region has 15 residues. J was trimmed by 0 bases and V by 10 bases; bases with no gene match: 6. CDR3 amino acids: CAIPQGNSGANVLTF. The CDR3 nucleotides are TGTGCCATCCCACAGGGGAACTCTGGGGCCAACGTCCTGACTTTC.

The chain is built from TRBV6-5 and TRBJ1-2; TRBD1 aligns across 7 bases. J was trimmed by 8 bases and V by 6 bases; bases with no gene match: 9. Germline CDR1 reads MNHEY; CDR2 reads SVGAGI. CDR3 length: 13 residues. For the CDR3, the DNA is TGTGCCAGCAGCGAAGGACAGGCGAGAGGCTACACCTTC. Residues: CASSEGQARGYTF.

The chain couples TRBV5-6 to TRBJ2-1; TRBD1 matches at 7 bases. V lost 4 bases to trimming and J lost 1 base; unmatched junction nucleotides: 8. The CDR3 is 16 amino acids. Germline V gene data show CDR1 as SGHDT and CDR2 as YYEEEE. The CDR3 sequence: CASSSRGGASYNEQFF. The CDR3 region has the DNA TGTGCCAGCAGCAGTCGAGGGGGCGCATCCTACAATGAGCAGTTCTTC.

J is TRBJ2-7 and V is TRBV3-1, with a tentative D call TRBD2 (6 bases). The germline V gene encodes CDR1 LGHDT and CDR2 YNNKEL (reference sequence). Trimming took 4 bases from V and 7 from J, leaving 14 bases between them. The CDR3 has 13 amino acids. CDR3 loop: CASSPGGLREQYF. In DNA form, the CDR3 reads TGTGCCAGCAGCCCCGGAGGGTTGAGGGAGCAGTACTTC.